This is a list of T cell receptor beta chains from one sample in a study of blood T cell repertoires in COVID-19. Sequencing was performed with immunoSEQ multiplex PCR; in TCRdb, only in-frame clones are kept and a portion is missing. The data show hundreds of thousands of clones, with around 85% seen just once and about 9% held by the top ten. The sample comprised peripheral blood. The receptors originated from a man older than 75 with acute or convalescent COVID-19. Each CDR3 is given with its conserved first and last residue. D genes are given only for firm matches. Size is omitted from some rows. Given values are once, few, many or a class for expanded clones.

clone_size,d_call,j_call,v_call,cdr3_aa,cdr3_nt
NA,TRBD1,TRBJ1-1,TRBV10-3,CAIRNSGTGVRAEAFF,TGTGCCATCAGGAACTCCGGGACAGGGGTGCGCGCTGAAGCTTTCTTT
NA,NA,TRBJ1-5,TRBV27,CASSNQRGGAQHF,TGTGCCTCCAGTAATCAGCGGGGGGGGGCCCAGCATTTT
NA,TRBD2,TRBJ2-1,TRBV7-9,CASSPGLAGFYNEQFF,TGTGCCAGCAGCCCCGGACTAGCGGGGTTCTACAATGAGCAGTTCTTC
NA,TRBD1,TRBJ2-1,TRBV12-5,CASGSWTGLLYSSYNEQFF,TGTGCTAGTGGTTCCTGGACAGGCCTACTTTATAGCTCCTACAATGAGCAGTTCTTC
NA,NA,TRBJ1-3,TRBV28,CASRVQGSSGNTIYF,TGTGCCAGCAGGGTACAGGGCTCCTCTGGAAACACCATATATTTT
many,TRBD2,TRBJ2-7,TRBV5-1,CASSVSGTRTYEQYF,TGCGCCAGCAGCGTATCCGGGACTAGAACCTACGAGCAGTACTTC
NA,TRBD1,TRBJ1-4,TRBV2,CASSGDSNEKLFF,TGTGCCAGCAGTGGGGACAGTAATGAAAAACTGTTTTTT
NA,NA,TRBJ1-2,TRBV28,CASSLPGVEGYTF,TGTGCCAGCAGTCTTCCAGGGGTGGAGGGCTACACCTTC
NA,NA,TRBJ2-2,TRBV30,CAWSVQGTGELFF,TGTGCCTGGAGTGTACAGGGAACCGGGGAGCTGTTTTTT
once,NA,TRBJ1-4,TRBV19,CASSSSSRLTNEKLFF,TGTGCCAGTAGTTCTTCGTCCAGGTTAACTAATGAAAAACTGTTTTTT
NA,NA,TRBJ1-1,TRBV9,CASSPPTGWATEAFF,TGTGCCAGCAGCCCCCCGACAGGTTGGGCGACTGAAGCTTTCTTT
once,NA,TRBJ1-6,TRBV28,CATLRGGGSPLHF,TGTGCCACCCTGCGGGGAGGAGGATCACCCCTCCACTTT
NA,TRBD1,TRBJ1-1,TRBV9,CASSGQGAWHTEAFF,TGTGCCAGCTCCGGACAGGGGGCCTGGCACACTGAAGCTTTCTTT
NA,TRBD1,TRBJ1-5,TRBV10-3,CASTDRGNQPQHF,TGTGCCAGCACCGACAGGGGCAATCAGCCCCAGCATTTT
NA,NA,TRBJ1-5,TRBV3-1/TRBV3-2,CASSQGGGPQPQHF,TGTGCCAGCAGCCAAGGTGGGGGCCCGCAGCCCCAGCATTTT
NA,NA,TRBJ2-7,TRBV11-2,CASSLGGPLTAYEQYF,TGTGCCAGCAGCTTAGGAGGACCACTGACAGCCTACGAGCAGTACTTC
few,NA,TRBJ2-2,TRBV24-1,CATRGAGQDTGELFF,TGTGCCACCAGGGGTGCGGGGCAGGACACCGGGGAGCTGTTTTTT
NA,TRBD2,TRBJ2-7,TRBV19,CASSIGLAGSYEQYF,TGTGCCAGTAGTATTGGACTAGCGGGTTCCTACGAGCAGTACTTC
few,NA,TRBJ2-7,TRBV10-1,CASSLTLSSYEQYF,TGCGCCAGCAGCTTGACACTGAGCTCCTACGAGCAGTACTTC
NA,NA,TRBJ2-5,TRBV2,CASKGGRGYQETQYF,TGTGCCAGCAAAGGAGGGAGGGGGTACCAAGAGACCCAGTACTTC
NA,NA,TRBJ1-2,TRBV10-3,CAISTQNYGYTF,TGTGCCATCAGCACCCAGAACTATGGCTACACCTTC
NA,NA,TRBJ1-1,TRBV12-3/TRBV12-4,CASSLKGRAFF,TGTGCCAGCAGTTTAAAGGGGAGGGCTTTCTTT
NA,TRBD1,TRBJ1-1,TRBV19,CASYDRGRITEAFF,TGTGCCAGTTATGACAGGGGGCGCATCACTGAAGCTTTCTTT
NA,NA,TRBJ1-2,TRBV29-1,CSVGENNYGYTF,TGCAGCGTTGGTGAGAATAACTATGGCTACACCTTC
NA,TRBD2,TRBJ2-3,TRBV19,CASSPTREGDTDTQYF,TGTGCCAGTAGTCCGACTCGGGAGGGGGACACAGATACGCAGTATTTT
NA,NA,TRBJ1-6,TRBV28,CASRALLESPLHF,TGTGCCAGCAGAGCACTTCTTGAATCACCCCTCCACTTT
NA,TRBD2,TRBJ2-1,TRBV6-5,CASRRAAGEGREQFF,TGTGCCAGCAGGAGGGCGGCGGGAGAAGGGAGGGAGCAGTTCTTC
NA,NA,TRBJ2-3,TRBV9,CASSVKAGYTDTQYF,TGTGCCAGCAGCGTAAAGGCGGGGTACACAGATACGCAGTATTTT
NA,TRBD1,TRBJ2-7,TRBV18,CASSPPDRVGDEQYF,TGTGCCAGCTCACCACCGGACAGGGTGGGGGACGAGCAGTACTTC
NA,NA,TRBJ1-5,TRBV15,CATSSPGLTSNQPQHF,TGTGCCACCAGCAGCCCAGGCTTAACTAGCAATCAGCCCCAGCATTTT
NA,TRBD1,TRBJ2-7,TRBV18,CASSVRDRAREQYF,TGTGCCAGCTCAGTCCGGGACAGGGCCCGTGAGCAGTACTTC
few,TRBD2,TRBJ2-2,TRBV5-1,CASSLPGLARGGELFF,TGCGCCAGCAGCTTGCCGGGACTAGCCCGGGGCGGGGAGCTGTTTTTT
NA,NA,TRBJ1-4,TRBV7-3,CASSLIRPTNEKLFF,TGTGCCAGCAGCTTAATCAGGCCAACTAATGAAAAACTGTTTTTT
NA,NA,TRBJ2-4,TRBV2,CASRPGQWGLAKNIQYF,TGTGCCAGCAGACCAGGACAGTGGGGATTAGCCAAAAACATTCAGTACTTC
few,NA,TRBJ2-2,TRBV11-2,CASSLGNRGTGELFF,TGTGCCAGCAGCTTGGGCAACCGAGGGACCGGGGAGCTGTTTTTT
NA,NA,TRBJ1-5,TRBV18,CASSPNSQYSNQPQHF,TGTGCCAGCTCACCAAACAGCCAATATAGCAATCAGCCCCAGCATTTT
once,TRBD2,TRBJ2-7,TRBV4-1,CASSLTSGPTEQYF,TGCGCCAGCAGCCTTACTAGCGGTCCTACCGAGCAGTACTTC
NA,TRBD1,TRBJ2-2,TRBV5-5,CASSSQQGPGELFF,TGTGCCAGCAGCTCACAACAGGGGCCCGGGGAGCTGTTTTTT
NA,TRBD2,TRBJ2-7,TRBV5-1,CASSETRLAGAVSYEQYF,TGCGCCAGCAGCGAAACCCGACTAGCGGGAGCCGTGTCCTACGAGCAGTACTTC
NA,TRBD1,TRBJ1-1,TRBV6-6,CASRQQGAHAEAFF,TGTGCCAGCAGGCAACAGGGGGCTCATGCAGAAGCTTTCTTT
NA,NA,TRBJ1-2,TRBV5-4,CASSLPGGGSKGYTF,TGTGCCAGCAGCTTGCCCGGCGGGGGAAGTAAGGGCTACACCTTC
NA,NA,TRBJ2-1,TRBV5-1,CASSFGGSLNEQFF,TGCGCCAGCAGCTTTGGTGGGAGTTTGAATGAGCAGTTCTTC
NA,TRBD1,TRBJ1-1,TRBV6-1,CASSDRTGGSTEAFF,TGTGCCAGCAGTGACCGGACAGGGGGATCCACTGAAGCTTTCTTT
NA,NA,TRBJ1-1,TRBV7-9,CASRPGQQNTEAFF,TGTGCCAGCAGACCCGGACAGCAGAACACTGAAGCTTTCTTT
NA,TRBD1,TRBJ1-4,TRBV6-1,CASSESWTGVTGTNEKLFF,TGTGCCAGCAGTGAATCCTGGACAGGGGTGACGGGAACTAATGAAAAACTGTTTTTT
NA,NA,TRBJ1-2,TRBV20-1,CSASPPTGDYGYTF,TGCAGTGCTAGTCCCCCAACAGGAGACTATGGCTACACCTTC
NA,TRBD2,TRBJ2-2,TRBV5-1,CASSLGAGVTGELFF,TGCGCCAGCAGCTTGGGAGCGGGGGTGACCGGGGAGCTGTTTTTT
NA,TRBD1,TRBJ2-2,TRBV3-1/TRBV3-2,CATNGQGTGELFF,TGTGCCACCAATGGACAGGGGACCGGGGAGCTGTTTTTT
NA,TRBD1,TRBJ1-6,TRBV5-1,CASSVTGETSPLHF,TGCGCCAGCAGCGTCACAGGGGAGACTTCACCCCTCCACTTT
NA,NA,TRBJ1-2,TRBV19,CASSKHREGGYTF,TGTGCCAGTAGTAAACACAGGGAAGGGGGCTACACCTTC